One T cell receptor beta chain is described in this entry. What it binds is not known. The data belong to a study of cytomegalovirus exposure and HLA in healthy donors. Study-level findings and limits: Earlier analysis looked at TCR beta V segments, and most were productive about 87% or about 30% of the time. Accounts indicate the classifier identified cytomegalovirus status with strong specificity and sensitivity.

The PCR used 60 Vbeta and 13 Jbeta primers. Sequencing was performed with immunoSEQ multiplex PCR; in TCRdb, only in-frame clones are kept and a portion is missing. The sample carries 99,000 or so clones, over 80% recorded once. Material: PBMCs. This receptor was taken from a female donor in good health and CMV-seropositive.

The chain's CDR3 is CASSLLGGITTEAFF. For the CDR3, the DNA is TGCGCCAGCAGCCTTCTCGGAGGCATTACGACTGAAGCTTTCTTT. This sequence joins TRBV4-1 and TRBJ1-1; D unclear. V lost 4 bases, J lost 5 bases, and 17 bases lay in between. Per germline, CDR1 MGHRA and CDR2 YSYEKL. The CDR3 totals 15 residues.